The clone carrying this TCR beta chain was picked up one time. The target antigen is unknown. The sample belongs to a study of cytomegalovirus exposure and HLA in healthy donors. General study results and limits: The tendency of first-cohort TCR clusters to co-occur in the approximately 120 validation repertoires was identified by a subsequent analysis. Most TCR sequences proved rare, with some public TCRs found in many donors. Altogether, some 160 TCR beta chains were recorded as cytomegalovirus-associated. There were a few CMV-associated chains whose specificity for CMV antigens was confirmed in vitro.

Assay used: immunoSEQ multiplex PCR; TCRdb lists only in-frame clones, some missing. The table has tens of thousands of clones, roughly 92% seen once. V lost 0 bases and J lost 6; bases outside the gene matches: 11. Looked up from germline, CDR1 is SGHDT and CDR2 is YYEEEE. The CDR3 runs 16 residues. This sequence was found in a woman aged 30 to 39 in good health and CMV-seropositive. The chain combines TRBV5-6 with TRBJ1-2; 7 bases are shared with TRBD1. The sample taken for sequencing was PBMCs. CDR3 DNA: TGTGCCAGCAGCTTGGCCGGGGACAGTCCCCGCAATGGCTACACCTTC. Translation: CASSLAGDSPRNGYTF.